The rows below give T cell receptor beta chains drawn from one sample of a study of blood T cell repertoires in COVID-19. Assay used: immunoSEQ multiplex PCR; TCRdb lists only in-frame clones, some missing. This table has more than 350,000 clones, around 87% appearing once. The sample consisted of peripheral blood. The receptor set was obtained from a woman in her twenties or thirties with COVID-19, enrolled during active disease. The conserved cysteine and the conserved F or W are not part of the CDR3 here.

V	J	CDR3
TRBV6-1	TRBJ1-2	ASSEPGEGYT
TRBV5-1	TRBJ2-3	ASSTGQGVTSTDTQY
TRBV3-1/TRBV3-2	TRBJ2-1	ASSQPSGRGYNEQF
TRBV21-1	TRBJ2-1	ASSKARESSNEQF
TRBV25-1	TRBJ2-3	ASSEWAGTRWDTQY
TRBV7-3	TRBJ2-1	ASSVTGGVEQF
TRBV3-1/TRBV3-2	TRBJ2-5	ASSASGTGWETQY
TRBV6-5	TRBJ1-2	ASTRTGRAGYGYT
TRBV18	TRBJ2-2	ASSTGTGNTGELF
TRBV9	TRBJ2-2	ASSVDERELTNTGELF
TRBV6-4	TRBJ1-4	ASSDSAGLNEKLF
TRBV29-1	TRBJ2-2	SVGHQNTGELF
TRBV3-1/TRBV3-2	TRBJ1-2	ASSPQGTGGGYT
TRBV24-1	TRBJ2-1	ATSDSGTSHEQF
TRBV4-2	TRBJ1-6	ASSQRGSSPLH
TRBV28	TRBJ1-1	ASSLPLGAQGETEAF
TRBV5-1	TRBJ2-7	ASSDQGSGEQY
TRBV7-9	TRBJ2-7	ASRGRGSSWGEQY
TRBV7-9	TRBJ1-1	ASSETVNTEAF
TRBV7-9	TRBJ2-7	ASSAAAKRAPSYEQY
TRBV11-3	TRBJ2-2	ASRDTLAHGGELF
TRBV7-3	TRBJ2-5	ASGVGGTQY
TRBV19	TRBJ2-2	ASSIGQFTGELF
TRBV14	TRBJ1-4	ASSLARGRGANEKLF
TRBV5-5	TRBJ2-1	ASSPTSGPYNEQF
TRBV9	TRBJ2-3	ASSRDPHRDTDTQY
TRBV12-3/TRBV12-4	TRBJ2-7	ASSLMGGEQY
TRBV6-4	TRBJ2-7	ASSDSRGQGLCEQY
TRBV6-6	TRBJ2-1	ASSYPRGTSGEQF
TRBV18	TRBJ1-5	ASSTVETGGGQPQH
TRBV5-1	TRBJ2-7	ASSLAQGGSYEQY
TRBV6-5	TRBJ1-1	ASSYQGQVNTEAF
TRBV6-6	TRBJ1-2	ASSGTGANYGYT